This entry lists 15 T cell receptor beta chains sequenced from one sample in a study of vaccination effects on CD4 cells after COVID-19. Subsequent to 10 days of culture, CD4+ T cells were isolated. Two-dose vaccination with either BNT162b2 or mRNA-1273 was given to the participants. What these receptors recognize is not known. The protocol was immunoSEQ multiplex PCR, while the TCRdb copy is restricted to in-frame clones and leaves out a portion. Found here are some 70,000 clones, under 80% of them singletons; the top ten hold over 2%. Sequenced here: CD4+ T cells from PBMCs cultured without peptide, sampled after COVID-19 vaccination. Source of these receptors: a human donor who received a COVID-19 vaccine.

The chain joins TRBV7-8 to TRBJ2-5; D possibly matches TRBD1 or TRBD2 (7 bases each). CDR1 is SGHVS and CDR2 is FQNEAQ in the germline V gene. Trimming removed 1 base from V and 4 bases from J, with 16 bases in between. The CDR3 totals 16 residues. CDR3 loop: CASSLVRAGGGETQYF. In DNA form, the CDR3 reads TGTGCCAGCAGCTTAGTGAGGGCAGGGGGGGGAGAGACCCAGTACTTC.

This rearrangement joins TRBV6-5 to TRBJ1-6; 7 bases are shared with TRBD1. CDR1 and CDR2 (germline): MNHEY, SVGAGI. V gave up 0 bases and J gave up 4 bases; unmatched junction bases: 3. The CDR3 has 16 residues. Here the CDR3 reads CASSYSGQVYNSPLHF. Written as DNA, the CDR3 is TGTGCCAGCAGTTACTCTGGACAGGTGTATAATTCACCCCTCCACTTT.

J is TRBJ1-2 and V is TRBV24-1, with D tentatively TRBD1 (6 bases). Germline V lookup: CDR1 KGHDR, CDR2 SFDVKD. Trimming removed 4 bases at V and 2 bases at J, with 16 bases between. This CDR3 region has 16 residues. CDR3 sequence reads: CATSDPGLGANYGYTF. CDR3 coding DNA: TGTGCCACCAGTGACCCGGGCCTGGGGGCAAACTATGGCTACACCTTC.

V is TRBV3-1 (or the pseudogene TRBV3-2) and J is TRBJ2-4; a weak D match, TRBD2 (7 bases). The CDR3 runs 18 residues. V lost 0 bases, J lost 1 base, and 16 bases lay in between. Germline V gives CDR1 LGHDT, CDR2 YNNKEL (reference sequence). CDR3 sequence reads: CASSQDRGGLEAKNIQYF. In nucleotides, the CDR3 is TGTGCCAGCAGCCAAGATAGGGGGGGCCTGGAGGCCAAAAACATTCAGTACTTC.

This clone was seen only once. This rearrangement joins TRBV6-5 to TRBJ2-5, with TRBD2 matching 15 bases. The CDR3 contains 16 residues. Trimming at V came to 2 bases and at J to 2 bases, leaving 0 bases not matched to a gene. Germline V gene lookup returns CDR1 MNHEY and CDR2 SVGAGI. The CDR3 DNA follows: TGTGCCAGCAGTTACGGGACTAGCGGGGGGCAAGAGACCCAGTACTTC. Encoded protein: CASSYGTSGGQETQYF.

The CDR3 nucleotides read TGTGCCAGCAGCCGCCTGAGGAATGAAAAACTGTTTTTT. Translation gives CASSRLRNEKLFF. This chain joins TRBV7-2 and TRBJ1-4; D is undetermined. V dropped 5 bases and J dropped 5 bases, with 9 bases sitting between them. The CDR3 is 13 amino acids. Germline assignment: CDR1 SGHTA and CDR2 FQGNSA.

This clone has just one count. The V gene is TRBV7-2, the J gene TRBJ1-1; D uncertain. CDR3 length: 13 amino acids. Germline-derived CDR1 and CDR2 are SGHTA and FQGNSA. Trimming cost V 5 bases and J 1 base, with 8 bases left between them. The CDR3 here is CASSLRQNTEAFF. The CDR3 DNA sequence: TGTGCCAGCAGCCTCCGGCAGAACACTGAAGCTTTCTTT.

This chain connects TRBV2 to TRBJ1-5, with D possibly being TRBD1 (5 bases). CDR3 length equals 13 residues. The V and J ends lost 7 bases and 4 bases respectively, with 11 bases between them. CDR1 and CDR2 (germline): SNHLY, FYNNEI. For the CDR3, the DNA is TGTGCCAGCAAACGACAGCTTAATCAGCCCCAGCATTTT. Translating it yields CASKRQLNQPQHF.

This sequence joins TRBV2 and TRBJ1-5; 8 positions agree with TRBD1. CDR1 is SNHLY and CDR2 is FYNNEI in the germline V gene. The CDR3 is made up of 13 amino acids. V shed 4 bases, J shed 7 bases, and the junction held 3 bases outside the gene matches. CDR3 residues: CASSGTGYQPQHF. CDR3 bases: TGTGCCAGCAGTGGGACAGGGTACCAGCCCCAGCATTTT.

The chain uses TRBV10-3 and TRBJ2-1; D gene ambiguous. This CDR3 spans 13 amino acids. The germline V and J ends were trimmed by 8 bases and 6 bases, with 14 bases remaining between them. Germline-derived CDR1 and CDR2 are ENHRY and SYGVKD. The CDR3 nucleotides read TGTGCCATCTCTGGGGTTGGGGTCAATGAGCAGTTCTTC. It yields the protein CAISGVGVNEQFF.

This sequence joins TRBV9 and TRBJ2-5; D remains ambiguous. Trimming pared 1 base from V and 3 bases from J, leaving 4 bases between. Looked up from germline, CDR1 is SGDLS and CDR2 is YYNGEE. This CDR3 has 12 amino acids. Here the CDR3 reads CASSVREETQYF. In DNA, the CDR3 is TGTGCCAGCAGCGTACGGGAAGAGACCCAGTACTTC. The entire variable domain, with the rest obtained from reference TRBV9 and TRBJ2-5, is as follows: DSGVTQTPKHLITATGQRVTLRCSPRSGDLSVYWYQQSLDQGLQFLIQYYNGEERAKGNILERFSAQQFPDLHSELNLSSLELGDSALYFCASSVREETQYFGPGTRLLVL.

V is TRBV27 and J is TRBJ1-3, with 7 bases lining up with TRBD1. The CDR3 extends over 15 amino acids. Germline CDR1 and CDR2: MNHEY and SMNVEV (reference sequence). V trimming: 8 bases; J trimming: 0 bases; junction bases outside the gene matches: 7. The DNA for the CDR3 is TGTGCCAGCCGTCCGGACAGGATCTCTGGAAACACCATATATTTT. This gives the protein CASRPDRISGNTIYF.

This clone has a single count. Written as DNA, the CDR3 is TGTGCCAGCAGCTTAGCGGAGAACACTGAAGCTTTCTTT. Amino acid sequence: CASSLAENTEAFF. The chain has TRBV7-3 and TRBJ1-1; D ambiguous. This CDR3 spans 13 amino acids. Germline V gene sequence: CDR1 SGHTA, CDR2 FQGTGA. V lost 2 bases and J lost 1, with 5 bases in between.

CDR3 nucleotide sequence: TGCGCCAGTGGAGCAGGGGCAGCGAACACCGGGGAGCTGTTTTTT. It specifies CASGAGAANTGELFF. The chain couples TRBV10-2 to TRBJ2-2; tentatively, D is TRBD1 (6 bases). Germline assignment: CDR1 WSHSY and CDR2 SAAADI. The V end was cut by 9 bases, the J end by 0 bases, with 14 bases between. The CDR3 has 15 amino acids.

The chain combines TRBV30 with TRBJ1-1; D is undetermined. Germline V CDR1 and CDR2: GTSNPN, SVGIG (reference sequence). The CDR3 sequence is 13 residues long. Trimming pared 1 base from V and 5 bases from J, leaving 11 bases between. CDR3 protein: CAWSAKTATEAFF. The CDR3 region has the DNA TGTGCCTGGAGTGCGAAGACCGCGACTGAAGCTTTCTTT. Full variable domain (rest looked up from reference TRBV30 and TRBJ1-1): SQTIHQWPATLVQPVGSPLSLECTVEGTSNPNLYWYRQAAGRGLQLLFYSVGIGQISSEVPQNLSASRPQDRQFILSSKKLLLSDSGFYLCAWSAKTATEAFFGQGTRLTVV.